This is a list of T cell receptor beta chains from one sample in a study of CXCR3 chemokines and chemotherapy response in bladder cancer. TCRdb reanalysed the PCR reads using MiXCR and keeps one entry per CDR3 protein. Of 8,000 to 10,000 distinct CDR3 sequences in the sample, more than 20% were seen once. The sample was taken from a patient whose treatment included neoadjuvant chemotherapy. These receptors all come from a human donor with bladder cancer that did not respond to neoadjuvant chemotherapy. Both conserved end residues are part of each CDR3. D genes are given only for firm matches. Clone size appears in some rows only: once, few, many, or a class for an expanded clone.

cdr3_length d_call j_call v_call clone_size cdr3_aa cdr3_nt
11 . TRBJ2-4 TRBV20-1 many CSARGGGTGHF TGCAGTGCTAGAGGAGGGGGAACAGGGCACTTC
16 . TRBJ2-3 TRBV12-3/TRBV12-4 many CASSLGTGAGTDTQYF TGTGCCAGCAGTTTAGGTACGGGGGCAGGCACAGATACGCAGTATTTT
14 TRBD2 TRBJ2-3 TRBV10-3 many CASEAGGGADTQYF TGTGCCTCCGAGGCGGGGGGCGGGGCAGATACGCAGTATTTT
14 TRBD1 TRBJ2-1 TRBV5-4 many CASTRTGAYNEQFF TGTGCCAGCACCAGGACAGGGGCCTACAATGAGCAGTTCTTC
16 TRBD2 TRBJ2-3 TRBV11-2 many CASSSEGGGRTDTQYF TGTGCCAGCAGCTCCGAGGGCGGGGGGCGCACAGATACGCAGTATTTT
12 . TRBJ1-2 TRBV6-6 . CASSRRGGGYTF TGTGCCAGCAGCCGCCGGGGTGGGGGCTACACCTTC
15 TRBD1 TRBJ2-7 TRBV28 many CASSPDRGWAYEQYF TGTGCCAGCAGTCCAGACAGGGGCTGGGCCTACGAGCAGTACTTC
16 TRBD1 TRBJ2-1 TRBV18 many CASSPLDPGQGDEQFF TGTGCCAGCTCACCACTTGATCCGGGACAGGGGGATGAGCAGTTCTTC
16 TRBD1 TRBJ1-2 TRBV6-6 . CASKTGGAGQNYGYTF TGTGCCAGCAAGACAGGGGGCGCTGGCCAGAACTATGGCTACACCTTC
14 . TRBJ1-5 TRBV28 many CASTTEGPHQPQHF TGTGCCAGCACCACTGAGGGGCCCCATCAGCCCCAGCATTTT
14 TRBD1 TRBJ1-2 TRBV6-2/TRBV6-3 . CASSAGTGNDGYTF TGTGCCAGCAGCGCCGGGACAGGAAATGATGGCTACACCTTC
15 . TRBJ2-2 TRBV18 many CASSPGDRNTGELFF TGTGCCAGCTCACCTGGGGATCGGAACACCGGGGAGCTGTTTTTT
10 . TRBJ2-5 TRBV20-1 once CSAPSETQYF TGCAGTGCTCCTTCGGAGACCCAGTACTTC
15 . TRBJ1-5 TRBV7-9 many CASSPRGGSNQPQHF TGTGCCAGCAGCCCCCGGGGAGGGAGCAATCAGCCCCAGCATTTT
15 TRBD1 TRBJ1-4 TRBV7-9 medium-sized CASSSRTGGGEKLFF TGTGCCAGCAGCTCCCGGACAGGGGGTGGTGAAAAACTGTTTTTT
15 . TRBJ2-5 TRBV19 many CASSMGASVQETQYF TGTGCCAGTAGTATGGGTGCTAGCGTCCAAGAGACCCAGTACTTC
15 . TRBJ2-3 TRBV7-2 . CASTANSPGTDTQYF TGTGCCAGCACCGCAAACAGTCCCGGGACAGATACGCAGTATTTT
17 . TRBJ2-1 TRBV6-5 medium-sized CASSYRTGTLPLGEQFF TGTGCCAGCAGTTACCGAACCGGGACACTTCCACTGGGTGAGCAGTTCTTC
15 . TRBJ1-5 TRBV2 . CASSSGVERNQPQHF TGTGCCAGCAGTTCCGGGGTGGAAAGAAATCAGCCCCAGCATTTT
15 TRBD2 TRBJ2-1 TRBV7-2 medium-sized CASSRSGGDYNEQFF TGTGCCAGCAGTCGTAGCGGGGGCGATTACAATGAGCAGTTCTTC
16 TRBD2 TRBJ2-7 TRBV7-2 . CASSSRLAGETYEQYF TGTGCCAGCAGCTCCCGACTAGCGGGGGAGACCTACGAGCAGTACTTC
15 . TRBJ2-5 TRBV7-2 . CASSRRGAGVETQYF TGTGCCAGCAGCCGCAGGGGGGCGGGGGTAGAGACCCAGTACTTC
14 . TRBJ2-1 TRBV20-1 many CAPARGPTYNEQFF TGCGCCCCGGCCCGGGGCCCTACCTACAATGAGCAGTTCTTC
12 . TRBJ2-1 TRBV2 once CVSSYGNNEQFF TGTGTCAGCAGTTATGGCAACAATGAGCAGTTCTTC
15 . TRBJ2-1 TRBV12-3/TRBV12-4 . CASSFGSRLYGEQFF TGTGCCAGCAGTTTCGGATCCCGGCTTTACGGTGAGCAGTTCTTC
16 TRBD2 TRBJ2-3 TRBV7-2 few CASSLMWGGGADTQYF TGTGCCAGCAGTCTTATGTGGGGCGGGGGGGCAGATACGCAGTATTTT
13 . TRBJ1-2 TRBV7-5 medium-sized CISVPEACYGYTF .
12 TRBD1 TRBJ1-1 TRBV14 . CASRLTGAEAFF TGTGCCAGCAGGCTAACAGGGGCTGAAGCTTTCTTT
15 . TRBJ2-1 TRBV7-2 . CASLVGSVTYNEQFF TGTGCCAGCTTAGTAGGCAGCGTTACCTACAATGAGCAGTTCTTC
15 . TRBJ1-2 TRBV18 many CASSPTTVGLVGYTF TGTGCCAGCTCACCCACCACAGTAGGGTTAGTTGGCTACACCTTC
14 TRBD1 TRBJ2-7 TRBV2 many CASRAGQGAYEQYF TGTGCCAGCAGAGCGGGACAGGGTGCCTACGAGCAGTACTTC
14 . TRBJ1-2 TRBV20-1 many CSAYKPAPYYGYTF TGCAGTGCTTATAAGCCCGCCCCATACTATGGCTACACCTTC
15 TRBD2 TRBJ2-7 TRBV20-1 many CSAPLLAGGPYEQYF TGCAGTGCACCACTACTAGCGGGGGGGCCTTACGAGCAGTACTTC
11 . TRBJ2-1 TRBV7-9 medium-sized CASTYENEQFF TGTGCCAGCACCTATGAAAATGAGCAGTTCTTC
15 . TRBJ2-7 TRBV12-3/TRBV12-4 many CASSLGRGLTYEQYF TGTGCCAGCAGTTTAGGGAGGGGATTGACCTACGAGCAGTACTTC
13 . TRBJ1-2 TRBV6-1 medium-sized CASSEAGRSGYTF TGTGCCAGCAGTGAAGCGGGGCGTAGTGGCTACACCTTC
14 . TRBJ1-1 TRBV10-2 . CASSESGAGAEAFF TGCGCCAGCAGTGAGTCGGGCGCAGGTGCTGAAGCTTTCTTT
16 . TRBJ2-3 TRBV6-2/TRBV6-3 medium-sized CASSPRGEASTDTQYF TGTGCCAGCAGTCCACGCGGGGAGGCTAGCACAGATACGCAGTATTTT
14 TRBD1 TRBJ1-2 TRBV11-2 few CASSLEDRGYGYTF TGTGCCAGCAGCTTAGAGGACAGGGGCTATGGCTACACCTTC
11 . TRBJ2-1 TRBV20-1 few CSAPSLGEQFF TGCAGTGCTCCCTCCCTTGGTGAGCAGTTCTTC
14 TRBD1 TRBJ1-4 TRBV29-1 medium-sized CSVEGTATNEKLFF TGCAGCGTTGAGGGGACAGCAACTAATGAAAAACTGTTTTTT